This passage covers 12 T cell receptor beta chains from one sample sequenced in a study of post-analysis software for immune sequencing data. Study-level results: Compared with controls, patients had more of about five TRBV segments, including TRBV5-6, TRBV5-1 and TRBV20-1.

Included in the TCR beta cDNA libraries were unique molecular identifiers. One entry per CDR3 protein results from TCRdb running MiXCR on the PCR reads. Of fewer than 600,000 distinct CDR3 sequences listed, roughly 45% are singletons. These receptors lack a known antigen. The specimen was blood. The receptor set was obtained from a girl under 18 with multiple sclerosis.

The V gene is TRBV4-1, the J gene TRBJ2-1; TRBD2 aligns across 9 bases. Germline-derived CDR1 and CDR2 are MGHRA and YSYEKL. V lost 3 bases to trimming and J lost 1 base; unmatched junction nucleotides: 7. The CDR3 spans 17 residues. CDR3 nucleotides: TGCGCCAGCAGCCAGACACTAGCGGGTAGTTCCTACAATGAGCAGTTCTTC. The encoded protein is CASSQTLAGSSYNEQFF.

V usage is TRBV5-1 and J usage is TRBJ2-3, with D possibly TRBD2 on 6 matching bases. Germline CDR1 SGHRS, CDR2 YFSETQ. CDR3 length: 17 amino acids. Trimming removed 4 bases at V and 0 bases at J, with 18 bases between. CDR3 amino acids: CASSGDWRTPSTDTQYF. For the CDR3, the DNA is TGCGCCAGCAGCGGGGACTGGCGTACCCCAAGCACAGATACGCAGTATTTT. The full variable domain, with the rest looked up from reference TRBV5-1 and TRBJ2-3, is KAGVTQTPRYLIKTRGQQVTLSCSPISGHRSVSWYQQTPGQGLQFLFEYFSETQRNKGNFPGRFSGRQFSNSRSEMNVSTLELGDSALYLCASSGDWRTPSTDTQYFGPGTRLTVL.

The chain joins TRBV5-1 to TRBJ1-2; TRBD1 is a possible D gene (6 bases). The V end lost 4 bases, the J end lost 4 bases, and 17 bases lay between the germline ends. This CDR3 is built from 15 residues. Germline CDR1 SGHRS, CDR2 YFSETQ. CDR3 sequence: CASSPGRGAAYGYTF. For the CDR3, the DNA is TGCGCCAGCAGCCCAGGGAGGGGGGCTGCCTATGGCTACACCTTC.

V gene TRBV28 combines with J gene TRBJ1-2, with 8 bases aligning to TRBD1. V lost 6 bases and J lost 4; bases outside the gene matches: 10. CDR1 is MDHEN and CDR2 is SYDVKM in the germline V gene. CDR3 length equals 15 residues. The CDR3 DNA is TGTGCCAGCAGGCCGCAGACAGGGGCGTCCTATGGCTACACCTTC. Protein: CASRPQTGASYGYTF.

This clonotype has a handful of counts. The rearrangement links TRBV5-1 to TRBJ2-1; D possibly corresponds to TRBD2 (5 bases). Looked up from germline, CDR1 is SGHRS and CDR2 is YFSETQ. Trimming pared 4 bases from V and 0 bases from J, leaving 11 bases between. The CDR3 spans 15 residues. The DNA for the CDR3 is TGCGCCAGCAGCCCGCGGGTGAACTCCTACAATGAGCAGTTCTTC. This translates into CASSPRVNSYNEQFF.

About this clonotype itself: It may be a read error: a sequence one base away is much more abundant. This rearrangement joins TRBV13 to TRBJ2-1; TRBD2 matches 11 bases. Germline assignment: CDR1 PRHDT and CDR2 FYEKMQ (reference sequence). The CDR3 is 16 residues long. CDR3 coding DNA: TGTGCCCGCAGCGAGGGGGGACTAGCGGTCGGCAATGAGCAGTTCTTC. Amino acid sequence: CARSEGGLAVGNEQFF.

This clonotype was counted between two and nine times. This chain uses TRBV6-6 with TRBJ2-7; 9 bases line up with TRBD2. After removal of 6 bases from V and 10 bases from J, the junction contained 13 bases not matched to a gene. This CDR3 spans 14 amino acids. Germline CDR1 and CDR2: MNHNY and SVGAGI (reference sequence). CDR3 sequence: CASSSATSGLAQYF. The DNA of the CDR3 is TGTGCCAGCAGCTCAGCGACTAGCGGATTGGCCCAGTACTTC.

J is TRBJ2-3 and V is TRBV20-1; the match to TRBD1 covers 7 bases. CDR3 length: 19 amino acids. The V gene's germline CDR1 is DFQATT and CDR2 SNEGSKA (reference sequence). V lost 3 bases to trimming and J lost 1 base; unmatched junction nucleotides: 19. In nucleotides, the CDR3 is TGCAGTGCTAGCTCTACCGGGACAGCACGTTATAGAGGCACAGATACGCAGTATTTT. Translated, it gives CSASSTGTARYRGTDTQYF.

The chain links TRBV6-5 to TRBJ1-1; no reliable D call. Between the trimmed V and J ends, which lost 5 bases and 0 bases, there was a span of 4 bases. Germline CDR1 reads MNHEY; CDR2 reads SVGAGI. CDR3 length: 12 amino acids. Here the CDR3 reads CASSGMNTEAFF. The DNA of the CDR3 is TGTGCCAGCAGTGGGATGAACACTGAAGCTTTCTTT.

This clonotype showed up just a few times. The gene calls are TRBV20-1 and TRBJ2-5, with a weak D call TRBD1 (5 bases). V lost 0 bases, J lost 0 bases, and 8 bases lay in between. In germline, CDR1 is DFQATT, CDR2 SNEGSKA (reference sequence). CDR3 length: 14 residues. CDR3 DNA: TGCAGTGCTAGAGATTTGACAGACCAAGAGACCCAGTACTTC. As protein: CSARDLTDQETQYF.

The CDR3 here is CASLSPGGYEQYF. CDR3 in DNA: TGTGCCAGCTTGTCTCCCGGGGGATACGAGCAGTACTTC. This chain uses TRBV25-1 with TRBJ2-4; the D gene is possibly TRBD2 (6 bases). Matching the DNA end better, TRBJ2-7 makes the J call doubtful. CDR1 MGHDK and CDR2 SYGVNS come from the germline V gene. The CDR3 length is 13 residues.

This clonotype was observed a few times. CDR3 in amino acids: CSAPLWGLNDREQFF. In nucleotides, the CDR3 is TGCAGTGCTCCATTGTGGGGTCTTAATGATCGGGAGCAGTTCTTC. The V call is TRBV20-1, the J call TRBJ2-1; D ambiguous. In germline, CDR1 is DFQATT, CDR2 SNEGSKA (reference sequence). This CDR3 comprises 15 residues. The V and J ends lost 5 bases and 10 bases respectively, with 24 bases between them.